The 20 T cell receptor beta chains below come from one sample, sequenced in a study of CD8+CD57+ T cells in acquired aplastic anemia. An expansion of CD8+CD57+ cells by flow cytometry had been shown in patients chosen for sequencing. Genomic DNA was employed as the template in profiling TCR beta VDJ and CDR3. TCRdb redid the calling of the reads with MiXCR, one entry per CDR3 protein. The top ten hold approximately 13% of the sample, which has roughly 180,000 distinct CDR3 sequences, almost 50% seen once. The sequenced sample was sorted CD4+, CD8+, or CD8+CD57+ T cells (not recorded which) from PBMCs. These receptors all stem from a human donor with aplastic anemia.

This clonotype was counted at least ten times. The rearrangement joins TRBV25-1 to TRBJ2-1; 11 bases map to TRBD2. Germline V lookup: CDR1 MGHDK, CDR2 SYGVNS. Germline trimming cut 11 bases from V and 0 bases from J; bases unmatched to any gene: 15. The CDR3 has 18 amino acids. The CDR3 sequence: CAVAGSIAGGRSYNEQFF. The CDR3 DNA reads TGTGCCGTCGCAGGGTCAATAGCGGGGGGGCGCTCCTACAATGAGCAGTTCTTC.

The chain links TRBV5-5 to TRBJ2-3; D uncertain. Per the germline V gene, CDR1 is SGHKS and CDR2 is YYEKEE (reference sequence). V dropped 1 base and J dropped 4 bases, with 7 bases sitting between them. This CDR3 comprises 13 residues. DNA of the CDR3: TGTGCCAGCAGCTTGAATTATGCAGATACGCAGTATTTT. Its translation: CASSLNYADTQYF.

This clonotype was observed a few times. The CDR3 DNA reads TGCGCCAGCAGCCAGGTGACAGGGTGGGGCACCGGGGAGCTGTTTTTT. Translation gives CASSQVTGWGTGELFF. The rearrangement links TRBV4-1 to TRBJ2-2, with 7 bases aligning to TRBD1. Looked up from germline, CDR1 is MGHRA and CDR2 is YSYEKL. The length of the CDR3 is 16 residues. The J segment lost 4 bases and the V segment lost 3 bases, leaving 8 bases of the junction unmatched.

This chain links TRBV10-1 with TRBJ2-3; D not resolved. The ends were cut back, 3 bases at V and 1 base at J, with 11 bases in the middle. The CDR3 runs to 15 residues. The germline V gene has CDR1 WNHNN and CDR2 SYGVQD (reference sequence). In nucleotides, the CDR3 is TGCGCCAGCAGTGATTCCAGGACCCGCACAGATACGCAGTATTTT. Amino acids: CASSDSRTRTDTQYF.

The chain recombines TRBV7-2 with TRBJ2-5; D perhaps matches TRBD2 (6 bases). This CDR3 comprises 13 residues. Per the germline V gene, CDR1 is SGHTA and CDR2 is FQGNSA. V lost 1 base and J 6 bases, leaving 9 bases between the germline ends. The CDR3 DNA reads TGTGCCAGCAGCTTAGTTGGGAGGCAGACCCAGTACTTC. Protein: CASSLVGRQTQYF.

This chain joins TRBV12-5 and TRBJ1-6; D is perhaps TRBD1 (5 bases). Germline CDR1 is LGHNT and CDR2 is FRNRAP. This CDR3 is 15 amino acids long. V lost 5 bases to trimming and J lost 12 bases, with 20 bases between them. The CDR3 loop is CASGTQLGPRLPLHF. The CDR3 DNA follows: TGTGCTAGTGGTACCCAGCTGGGACCACGTTTACCCCTCCACTTT.

This clonotype was seen a handful of times. The chain is built from TRBV7-1 and TRBJ1-6; 8 nucleotides match TRBD1. TRBV7-1 is an open reading frame whose function is uncertain. This CDR3 comprises 16 residues. After removal of 2 bases from V and 9 bases from J, the junction contained 9 bases not matched to a gene. This CDR3 is CASSSPRQGAVSPLHF. The CDR3, as DNA: TGTGCCAGCAGCTCACCACGTCAGGGGGCAGTTTCACCCCTCCACTTT.

This clonotype was observed a few times. V and J are TRBV29-1 and TRBJ1-1; weak D call: TRBD1 (6 bases). Germline V gene data show CDR1 as SQVTM and CDR2 as ANQGSEA. There are 14 residues in the CDR3. Between the trimmed V and J ends, which lost 1 base and 10 bases, there was a span of 19 bases. The CDR3 DNA follows: TGCAGCGTTGAAGGAGTTGACGGACAGCTAGCAGCTTTCTTT. Its protein is CSVEGVDGQLAAFF.

This sequence joins TRBV29-1 and TRBJ2-1; maybe TRBD2 (6 bases). The V gene's germline CDR1 is SQVTM and CDR2 ANQGSEA. The CDR3 contains 12 residues. V lost 6 bases and J lost 7, with 13 bases in between. CDR3 DNA: TGCAGCGTGCCCACTAGCTCAAATGAGCAGTTCTTC. Protein: CSVPTSSNEQFF.

This clonotype came up many times. The rearrangement links TRBV5-1 to TRBJ1-6; 10 bases are shared with TRBD1. Germline V gene data show CDR1 as SGHRS and CDR2 as YFSETQ. The V gene end was trimmed by 2 bases and the J gene end by 7 bases; junction bases not matched to a gene: 9. The CDR3 covers 17 residues. The CDR3 bases are TGCGCCAGCAGCTTCCTGGTAGGACAGGGGGGGAATTCACCCCTCCACTTT. Protein: CASSFLVGQGGNSPLHF.

This clonotype has more than one count but fewer than ten. V gene TRBV24-1 combines with J gene TRBJ2-1; 7 nucleotides match TRBD2. The V gene end was trimmed by 5 bases and the J gene end by 9 bases; junction bases not matched to a gene: 9. CDR1 and CDR2 from the germline V gene are KGHDR and SFDVKD. The CDR3 has 14 residues. The chain's CDR3 is CATSAGGRTGEQFF. CDR3 coding DNA: TGTGCCACCAGTGCTGGCGGGAGAACTGGTGAGCAGTTCTTC.

Points on this clonotype: Likely a read error: the CDR3 ends without its conserved phenylalanine or tryptophan. The chain joins TRBV19 to TRBJ2-6; 13 nucleotides line up with TRBD2. V dropped 5 bases and J dropped 2; count of bases not matched to a gene: 6. The germline CDR1 and CDR2 sequences are LNHDA and SQIVND (reference sequence). CDR3 length: 18 residues. CDR3: CASSPQLAGGPGANVLTL. CDR3 bases: TGTGCCAGTAGTCCCCAACTAGCGGGGGGGCCTGGGGCCAACGTCCTGACTCTT.

This clonotype was counted many times. The genes are TRBV3-1 and TRBJ1-2; D is undetermined. Germline V gene sequence: CDR1 LGHDT, CDR2 YNNKEL (reference sequence). CDR3 length: 12 residues. The ends were cut back, 3 bases at V and 4 bases at J, with 6 bases in the middle. CDR3 protein: CASSQWSYGYTF. CDR3 bases: TGTGCCAGCAGCCAGTGGAGCTATGGCTACACCTTC.

Only a few counts were recorded for this clonotype. This chain links TRBV20-1 with TRBJ1-6; tentatively, D is TRBD1 (6 bases). Germline-derived CDR1 and CDR2 are DFQATT and SNEGSKA (reference sequence). Trimming removed 3 bases at V and 4 bases at J, with 10 bases between. The CDR3 covers 14 residues. Here the CDR3 reads CSARGGQYNSPLHF. The CDR3 DNA is TGCAGTGCTAGGGGTGGACAGTATAATTCACCCCTCCACTTT.

This chain connects TRBV29-1 to TRBJ1-1; TRBD1 might be the D (5 bases). The ends were cut back, 2 bases at V and 0 bases at J, with 7 bases in the middle. This CDR3 has 13 residues. CDR1 and CDR2 from the germline V gene are SQVTM and ANQGSEA. DNA for the CDR3: TGCAGCGTTGAAAGACAGATGAACACTGAAGCTTTCTTT. Protein sequence: CSVERQMNTEAFF.

The V gene is TRBV19, the J gene TRBJ2-3; 7 nucleotides align to TRBD1. The junction had 5 bases not matched to a gene; V was cut back by 5 bases and J by 0 bases. In germline, CDR1 is LNHDA, CDR2 SQIVND (reference sequence). The CDR3 covers 15 residues. The DNA of the CDR3 is TGTGCCAGTAGTGTAAGGGGGCTTAGCACAGATACGCAGTATTTT. Encoded protein: CASSVRGLSTDTQYF.

The V call is TRBV24-1, the J call TRBJ2-5; D is perhaps TRBD1 or TRBD2 (5 bases each). V lost 7 bases, J lost 7 bases, and 15 bases lay in between. This CDR3 has 13 residues. Germline V gene data show CDR1 as KGHDR and CDR2 as SFDVKD. This chain's CDR3 is CATRSGTTGTQYF. In nucleotides, the CDR3 is TGTGCCACCAGATCTGGGACGACTGGGACCCAGTACTTC.

This clonotype was counted ten times or more. The rearrangement links TRBV5-4 to TRBJ1-5; a weak D match, TRBD1 (5 bases). This CDR3 region has 17 residues. V shed 0 bases and J shed 2 bases, with 15 bases lying between them. Germline CDR1 reads SGHNT; CDR2 reads YYREEE (reference sequence). CDR3 nucleotide sequence: TGTGCCAGCAGCTTGGGGACACTGAGAAGCGGCAATCAGCCCCAGCATTTT. Protein sequence: CASSLGTLRSGNQPQHF.

The V and J genes are TRBV7-8 and TRBJ2-5; a possible D gene is TRBD2 (6 bases). The CDR3 is made up of 13 amino acids. V gave up 6 bases and J gave up 1 base, with 9 bases separating them. From germline, CDR1 is SGHVS and CDR2 FQNEAQ. CDR3 amino acids: CASRRTIQETQYF. The CDR3 DNA follows: TGTGCCAGCAGACGGACTATCCAAGAGACCCAGTACTTC.

The chain has TRBV15 and TRBJ2-1, with D maybe TRBD1 (6 bases). This CDR3 comprises 11 residues. Germline assignment: CDR1 LNHNV and CDR2 YYDKDF (reference sequence). V lost 4 bases and J 10 bases, leaving 8 bases between the germline ends. The chain's CDR3 is CATSTGQEQFF. The CDR3 nucleotides are TGTGCCACCAGCACCGGACAGGAGCAGTTCTTC.